One sample yielded the 5 T cell receptor beta chains listed below, sequenced in a study of T cell responses to AZD1222 COVID-19 vaccine. TCRdb's copy holds only in-frame clones and misses some; the assay was immunoSEQ multiplex PCR. Of roughly 160,000 clones listed, 90% to 95% are singletons. The source was peripheral blood, collected on day 0 of AZD1222 vaccination. Receptors were obtained from an adult in good health.

This chain connects TRBV7-9 to TRBJ2-3; D possibly corresponds to TRBD2 (6 bases). The ends were cut back, 7 bases at V and 4 bases at J, with 18 bases in the middle. The CDR3 is 15 amino acids. Germline loops: CDR1 SEHNR, CDR2 FQNEAQ (reference sequence). CDR3 nucleotides: TGTGCCAGCAAGAGGGAGGAGGGTCCGGCAGATACGCAGTATTTT. Protein product: CASKREEGPADTQYF. The full variable domain, completed using reference TRBV7-9 and TRBJ2-3, is DTGVSQNPRHKITKRGQNVTFRCDPISEHNRLYWYRQTLGQGPEFLTYFQNEAQLEKSRLLSDRFSAERPKGSFSTLEIQRTEQGDSAMYLCASKREEGPADTQYFGPGTRLTVL.

V is TRBV20-1 and J is TRBJ2-7; D may be TRBD1 (5 bases). CDR1 is DFQATT, CDR2 SNEGSKA, per germline (reference sequence). Trimming stripped 3 bases from V and 3 bases from J, with 9 bases between. This CDR3 contains 12 residues. CDR3 nucleotide sequence: TGCAGTGCTAGTACTGACAGCTACGAGCAGTACTTC. It encodes CSASTDSYEQYF.

The chain combines TRBV15 with TRBJ2-3; 14 nucleotides agree with TRBD2. J gave up 6 bases and V 5 bases, and 13 bases lay outside the gene matches. The CDR3 is 18 residues long. Germline V CDR1 and CDR2: LNHNV, YYDKDF (reference sequence). The CDR3 region is CATSASSGTSGSKDTQYF. Here the CDR3 DNA reads TGTGCCACCAGCGCCTCTTCCGGGACTAGCGGGAGTAAGGATACGCAGTATTTT.

V usage is TRBV28 and J usage is TRBJ1-1; no definite D call. The CDR3 runs to 15 residues. From germline, CDR1 is MDHEN and CDR2 SYDVKM. V was clipped by 2 bases and J by 1 base, with 11 bases between them. CDR3 nucleotides: TGTGCCAGCAGTTTAAGTCCCTCAAGGAACACTGAAGCTTTCTTT. Translating it yields CASSLSPSRNTEAFF.

The chain uses TRBV9 and TRBJ2-2; TRBD2 matches at 12 bases. Trimming cost V 4 bases and J 0 bases; bases outside gene matches: 10. The CDR3 totals 19 residues. Germline V gene sequence: CDR1 SGDLS, CDR2 YYNGEE. The CDR3 region is CASSTRLAGVLANTGELFF. In DNA form, the CDR3 reads TGTGCCAGCAGCACCCGACTAGCGGGAGTGTTGGCGAACACCGGGGAGCTGTTTTTT.